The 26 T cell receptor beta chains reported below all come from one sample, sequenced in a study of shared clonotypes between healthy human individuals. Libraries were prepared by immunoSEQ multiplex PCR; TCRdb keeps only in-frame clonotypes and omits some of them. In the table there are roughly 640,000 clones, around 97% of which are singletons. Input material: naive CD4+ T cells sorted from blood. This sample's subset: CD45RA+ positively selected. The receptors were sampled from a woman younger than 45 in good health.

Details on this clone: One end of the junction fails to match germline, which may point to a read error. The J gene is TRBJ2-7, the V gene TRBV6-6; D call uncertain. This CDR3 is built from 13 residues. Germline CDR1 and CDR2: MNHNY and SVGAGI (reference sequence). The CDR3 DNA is TGTGCCAGCAGTCACTCACAAGCCTACGAGCAGTACTTC. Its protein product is CASSHSQAYEQYF.

The CDR3 sequence: CASQRQRRSLSGNTIYF. CDR3 coding DNA: TGTGCCAGCCAACGGCAGAGAAGGTCGCTTTCTGGAAACACCATATATTTT. The chain carries TRBV28 and TRBJ1-3; D not resolved. Trimming removed 8 bases at V and 1 base at J, with 21 bases between. Germline V gene data show CDR1 as MDHEN and CDR2 as SYDVKM. CDR3 length equals 17 residues.

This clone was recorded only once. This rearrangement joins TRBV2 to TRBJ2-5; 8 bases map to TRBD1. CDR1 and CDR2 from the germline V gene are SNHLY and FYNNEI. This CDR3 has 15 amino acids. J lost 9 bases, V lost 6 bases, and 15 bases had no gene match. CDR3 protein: CASRANLRTGLSQYF. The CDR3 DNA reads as TGTGCCAGCAGGGCGAACCTCCGGACAGGGTTGTCCCAGTACTTC.

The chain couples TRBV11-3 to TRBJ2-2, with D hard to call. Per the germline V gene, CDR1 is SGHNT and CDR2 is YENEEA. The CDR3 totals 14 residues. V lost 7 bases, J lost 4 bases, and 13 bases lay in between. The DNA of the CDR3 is TGTGCCAGCAATGAACAAGGGATCACCGGGGAGCTGTTTTTT. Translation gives CASNEQGITGELFF.

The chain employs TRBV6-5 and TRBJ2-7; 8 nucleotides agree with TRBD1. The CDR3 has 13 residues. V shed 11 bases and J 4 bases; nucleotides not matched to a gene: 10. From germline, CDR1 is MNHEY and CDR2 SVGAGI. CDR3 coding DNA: TGTGCCGCCTCTCGGACAGGGCTTTACGAGCAGTACTTC. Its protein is CAASRTGLYEQYF.

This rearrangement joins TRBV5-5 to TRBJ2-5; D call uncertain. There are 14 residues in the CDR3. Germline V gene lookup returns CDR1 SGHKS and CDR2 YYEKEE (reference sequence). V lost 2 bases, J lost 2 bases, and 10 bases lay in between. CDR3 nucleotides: TGTGCCAGCAGCTTTAGCACATTTCAAGAGACCCAGTACTTC. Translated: CASSFSTFQETQYF.

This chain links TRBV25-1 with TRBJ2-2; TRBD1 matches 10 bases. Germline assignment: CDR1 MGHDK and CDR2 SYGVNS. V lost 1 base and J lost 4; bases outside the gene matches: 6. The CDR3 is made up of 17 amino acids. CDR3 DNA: TGTGCCAGCAGTGAATGGGGCGGGACAGGGGCCACCGGGGAGCTGTTTTTT. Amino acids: CASSEWGGTGATGELFF.

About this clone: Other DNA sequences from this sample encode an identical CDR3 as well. In DNA, the CDR3 is TGTGCCAGCAGTTCCGGGACAGAAAATGAAAAACTGTTTTTT. This sequence encodes CASSSGTENEKLFF. The gene calls are TRBV28 and TRBJ1-4, with 7 bases matching TRBD1. Germline V gene lookup returns CDR1 MDHEN and CDR2 SYDVKM. The CDR3 extends over 14 amino acids. The V gene end was trimmed by 4 bases and the J gene end by 5 bases; junction bases not matched to a gene: 4.

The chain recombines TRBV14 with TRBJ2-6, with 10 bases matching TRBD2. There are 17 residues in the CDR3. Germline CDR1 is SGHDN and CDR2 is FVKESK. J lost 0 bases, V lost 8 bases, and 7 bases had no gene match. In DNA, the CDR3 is TGTGCCAGCGCTCCGGGACTAGCGCGCTCTGGGGCCAACGTCCTGACTTTC. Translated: CASAPGLARSGANVLTF.

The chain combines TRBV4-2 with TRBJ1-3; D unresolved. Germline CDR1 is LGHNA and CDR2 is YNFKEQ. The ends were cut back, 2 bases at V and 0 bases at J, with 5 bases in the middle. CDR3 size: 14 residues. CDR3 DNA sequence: TGTGCCAGCAGCCAACTGGTCTCTGGAAACACCATATATTTT. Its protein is CASSQLVSGNTIYF.

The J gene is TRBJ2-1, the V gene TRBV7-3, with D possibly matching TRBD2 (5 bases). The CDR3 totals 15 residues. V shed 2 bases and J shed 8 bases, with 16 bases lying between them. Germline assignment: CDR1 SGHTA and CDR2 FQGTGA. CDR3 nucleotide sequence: TGTGCCAGCAGCTTATACGGGGAAGGTAGCTATGAGCAGTTCTTC. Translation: CASSLYGEGSYEQFF.

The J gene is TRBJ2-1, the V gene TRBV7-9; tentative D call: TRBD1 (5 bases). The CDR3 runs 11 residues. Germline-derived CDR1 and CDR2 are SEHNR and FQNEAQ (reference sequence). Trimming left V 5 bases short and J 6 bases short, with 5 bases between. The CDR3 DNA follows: TGTGCCAGCAGCCAGGGCAATGAGCAGTTCTTC. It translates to CASSQGNEQFF.

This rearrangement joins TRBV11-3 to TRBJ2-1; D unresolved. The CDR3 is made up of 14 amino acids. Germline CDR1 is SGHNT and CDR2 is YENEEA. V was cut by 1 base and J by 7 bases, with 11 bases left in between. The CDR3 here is CASSLGGYSNEQFF. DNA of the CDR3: TGTGCCAGCAGCTTAGGCGGCTACAGTAATGAGCAGTTCTTC.

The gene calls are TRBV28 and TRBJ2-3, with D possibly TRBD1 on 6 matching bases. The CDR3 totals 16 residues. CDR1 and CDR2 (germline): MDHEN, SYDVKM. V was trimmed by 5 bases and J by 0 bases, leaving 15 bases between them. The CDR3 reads CASSQAGTRSTDTQYF. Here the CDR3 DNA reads TGTGCCAGCAGTCAGGCCGGGACAAGGAGCACAGATACGCAGTATTTT.

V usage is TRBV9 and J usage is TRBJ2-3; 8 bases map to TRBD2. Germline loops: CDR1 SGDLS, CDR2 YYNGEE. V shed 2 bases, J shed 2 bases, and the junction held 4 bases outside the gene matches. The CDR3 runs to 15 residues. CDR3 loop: CASSVGLGYTDTQYF. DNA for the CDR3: TGTGCCAGCAGCGTGGGACTAGGGTACACAGATACGCAGTATTTT.

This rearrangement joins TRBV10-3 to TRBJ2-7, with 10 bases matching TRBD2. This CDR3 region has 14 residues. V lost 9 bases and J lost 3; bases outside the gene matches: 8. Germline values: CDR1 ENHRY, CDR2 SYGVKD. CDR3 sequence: CAIASGGNHYEQYF. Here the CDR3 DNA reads TGTGCCATAGCTAGCGGGGGCAATCACTACGAGCAGTACTTC.

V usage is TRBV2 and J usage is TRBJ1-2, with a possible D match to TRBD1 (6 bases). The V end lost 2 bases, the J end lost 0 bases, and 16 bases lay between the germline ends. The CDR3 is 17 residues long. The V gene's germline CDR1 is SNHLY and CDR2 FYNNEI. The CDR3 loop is CASSESRRGAANYGYTF. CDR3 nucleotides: TGTGCCAGCAGTGAAAGCAGGAGGGGGGCGGCTAACTATGGCTACACCTTC.

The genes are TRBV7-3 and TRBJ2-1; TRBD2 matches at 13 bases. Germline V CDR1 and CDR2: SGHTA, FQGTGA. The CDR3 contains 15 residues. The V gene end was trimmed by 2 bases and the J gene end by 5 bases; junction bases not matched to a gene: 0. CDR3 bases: TGTGCCAGCAGCTTAGGGACTAGCGGGAACAATGAGCAGTTCTTC. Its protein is CASSLGTSGNNEQFF.

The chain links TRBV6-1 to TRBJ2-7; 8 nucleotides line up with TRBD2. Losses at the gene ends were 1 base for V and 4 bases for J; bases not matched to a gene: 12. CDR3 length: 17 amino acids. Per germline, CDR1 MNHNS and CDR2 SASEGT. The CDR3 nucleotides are TGTGCCAGCAGTGAAGGGCCGTGGAAGCGGGAGTGGTACGAGCAGTACTTC. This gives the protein CASSEGPWKREWYEQYF.

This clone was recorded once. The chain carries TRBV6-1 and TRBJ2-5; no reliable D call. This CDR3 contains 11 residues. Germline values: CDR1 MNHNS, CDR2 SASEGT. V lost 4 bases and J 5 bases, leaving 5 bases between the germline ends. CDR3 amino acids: CASSGWETQYF. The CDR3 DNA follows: TGTGCCAGCAGTGGTTGGGAGACCCAGTACTTC.

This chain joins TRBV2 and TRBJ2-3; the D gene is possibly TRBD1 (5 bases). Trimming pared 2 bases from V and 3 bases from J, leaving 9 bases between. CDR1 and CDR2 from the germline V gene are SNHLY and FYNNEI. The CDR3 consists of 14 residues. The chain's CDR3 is CASSELQGTDTQYF. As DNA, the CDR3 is TGTGCCAGCAGTGAACTTCAGGGAACAGATACGCAGTATTTT.

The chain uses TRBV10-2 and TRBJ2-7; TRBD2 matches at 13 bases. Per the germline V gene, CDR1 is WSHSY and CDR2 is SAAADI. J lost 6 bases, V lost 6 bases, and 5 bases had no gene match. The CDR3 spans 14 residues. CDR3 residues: CASRSGTSGIEQYF. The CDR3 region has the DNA TGCGCCAGCAGATCCGGGACTAGCGGGATCGAGCAGTACTTC.

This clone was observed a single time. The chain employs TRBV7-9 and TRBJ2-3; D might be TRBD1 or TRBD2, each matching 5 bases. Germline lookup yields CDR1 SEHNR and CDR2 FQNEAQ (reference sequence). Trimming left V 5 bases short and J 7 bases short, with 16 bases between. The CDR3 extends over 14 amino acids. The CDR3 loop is CASSPVGASNTQYF. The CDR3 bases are TGTGCCAGCAGCCCGGTCGGGGCTTCTAATACGCAGTATTTT.

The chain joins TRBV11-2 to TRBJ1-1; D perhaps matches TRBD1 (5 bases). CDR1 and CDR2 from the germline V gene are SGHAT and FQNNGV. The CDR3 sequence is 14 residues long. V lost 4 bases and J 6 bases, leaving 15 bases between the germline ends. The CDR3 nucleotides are TGTGCCAGCAGCTCCAGTTATGGGGGAGCTGAAGCTTTCTTT. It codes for CASSSSYGGAEAFF. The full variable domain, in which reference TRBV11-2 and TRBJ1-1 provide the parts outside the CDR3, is EAGVAQSPRYKIIEKRQSVAFWCNPISGHATLYWYQQILGQGPKLLIQFQNNGVVDDSQLPKDRFSAERLKGVDSTLKIQPAKLEDSAVYLCASSSSYGGAEAFFGQGTRLTVV.

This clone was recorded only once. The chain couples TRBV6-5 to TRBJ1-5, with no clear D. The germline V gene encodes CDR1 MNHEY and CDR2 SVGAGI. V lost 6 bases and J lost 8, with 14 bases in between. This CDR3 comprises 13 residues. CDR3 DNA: TGTGCCAGCAGCAATACGGTGGGAGAGCCCCAGCATTTT. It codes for CASSNTVGEPQHF.

The CDR3 loop reads CASRQDSGTEAFF. Here the CDR3 DNA reads TGTGCCAGCAGACAGGACTCCGGGACTGAAGCTTTCTTT. The gene calls are TRBV14 and TRBJ1-1, with TRBD1 as a possible D gene (5 bases). V lost 6 bases and J lost 5, with 13 bases in between. Per the germline V gene, CDR1 is SGHDN and CDR2 is FVKESK. The CDR3 sequence is 13 residues long.